What follows are 9 T cell receptor beta chains derived from one specimen sequenced in a study of cytomegalovirus exposure and HLA in healthy donors. PCR amplification relied on 60 Vbeta primers (plus 13 Jbeta primers). TCRdb keeps only in-frame clones here, not all; method: immunoSEQ multiplex PCR. This table holds roughly 140,000 clones, roughly 81% found once. Sequencing used PBMCs. Every receptor here comes from a woman aged 18-29 years in good health and CMV-seronegative.

The chain combines TRBV4-3 with TRBJ2-1; 9 nucleotides line up with TRBD2. The junction had 4 bases not matched to a gene; V was cut back by 0 bases and J by 7 bases. This CDR3 is built from 15 residues. The germline gives CDR1 LGHNA, CDR2 YSLEER. This CDR3 is CASSQDGAGGNEQFF. CDR3 nucleotides: TGCGCCAGCAGCCAAGATGGAGCGGGAGGAAATGAGCAGTTCTTC.

J is TRBJ1-5 and V is TRBV10-3; D possibly corresponds to TRBD1 (6 bases). CDR1 is ENHRY, CDR2 SYGVKD, per germline. V was cut by 6 bases and J by 1 base, with 16 bases left in between. This CDR3 has 16 residues. CDR3 in DNA: TGTGCCATCAGGGATACAGGGAGTGGGAGCAATCAGCCCCAGCATTTT. Translation gives CAIRDTGSGSNQPQHF.

The V gene is TRBV7-8, the J gene TRBJ1-3, with D maybe TRBD1 (5 bases). The V and J ends lost 7 bases and 4 bases respectively, with 17 bases between them. This CDR3 region has 15 residues. CDR1 and CDR2 (germline): SGHVS, FQNEAQ. CDR3 coding DNA: TGTGCCAGCATCCCCTCAGGGTCCTCCGGAAACACCATATATTTT. This translates into CASIPSGSSGNTIYF.

The chain recombines TRBV28 with TRBJ2-2, with D possibly TRBD2 on 6 matching bases. V lost 6 bases and J lost 1, with 15 bases in between. CDR1 MDHEN and CDR2 SYDVKM come from the germline V gene. This CDR3 contains 16 residues. The CDR3 region is CASSSGVRRNTGELFF. CDR3 coding DNA: TGTGCCAGCAGCTCGGGAGTCCGGCGGAACACCGGGGAGCTGTTTTTT. The full variable domain, completed using reference TRBV28 and TRBJ2-2, is DVKVTQSSRYLVKRTGEKVFLECVQDMDHENMFWYRQDPGLGLRLIYFSYDVKMKEKGDIPEGYSVSREKKERFSLILESASTNQTSMYLCASSSGVRRNTGELFFGEGSRLTVL.

This chain links TRBV7-9 with TRBJ2-1; 7 positions match TRBD1. V shed 4 bases and J 5 bases; nucleotides not matched to a gene: 5. CDR1 and CDR2 from the germline V gene are SEHNR and FQNEAQ (reference sequence). The CDR3 is 14 residues long. Here the CDR3 reads CASSSRDRHNEQFF. In DNA form, the CDR3 reads TGTGCCAGCAGCTCCCGGGACAGACACAATGAGCAGTTCTTC.

This clone was counted once. The chain carries TRBV5-1 and TRBJ2-7; 9 nucleotides line up with TRBD2. Germline V gives CDR1 SGHRS, CDR2 YFSETQ. The CDR3 has 18 amino acids. Trimming removed 0 bases from V and 1 base from J; junction bases left unmatched: 11. This CDR3 is CASSLADLAGGLSYEQYF. The CDR3 nucleotides read TGCGCCAGCAGCTTGGCCGATCTGGCGGGAGGGTTATCCTACGAGCAGTACTTC.

The chain has TRBV30 and TRBJ1-4; no clear D. The CDR3 loop spans 11 amino acids. Trimming removed 7 bases at V and 7 bases at J, with 10 bases between. Germline CDR1 and CDR2: GTSNPN and SVGIG (reference sequence). The DNA for the CDR3 is TGTGCCTCTGGAGTAAGTGAAAAACTGTTTTTT. Translated, it gives CASGVSEKLFF.

This rearrangement joins TRBV20-1 to TRBJ1-1; no clear D gene. Per the germline V gene, CDR1 is DFQATT and CDR2 is SNEGSKA (reference sequence). V was shortened by 6 bases and J by 5 bases, with 10 bases between the two germline ends. The CDR3 runs 11 residues. The CDR3 region is CSAPQRTEAFF. Here the CDR3 DNA reads TGCAGTGCCCCTCAGCGGACTGAAGCTTTCTTT.

CDR3 DNA: TGCGCCAGCAGCTTGGCCAAGAGGTGGCTAGCGGGAGGGAATGAGCAGTTCTTC. Translated: CASSLAKRWLAGGNEQFF. The chain carries TRBV5-1 and TRBJ2-1, with 12 nucleotides matching TRBD2. This CDR3 has 18 residues. V lost 0 bases and J lost 7; bases outside the gene matches: 11. Germline CDR1 SGHRS, CDR2 YFSETQ.